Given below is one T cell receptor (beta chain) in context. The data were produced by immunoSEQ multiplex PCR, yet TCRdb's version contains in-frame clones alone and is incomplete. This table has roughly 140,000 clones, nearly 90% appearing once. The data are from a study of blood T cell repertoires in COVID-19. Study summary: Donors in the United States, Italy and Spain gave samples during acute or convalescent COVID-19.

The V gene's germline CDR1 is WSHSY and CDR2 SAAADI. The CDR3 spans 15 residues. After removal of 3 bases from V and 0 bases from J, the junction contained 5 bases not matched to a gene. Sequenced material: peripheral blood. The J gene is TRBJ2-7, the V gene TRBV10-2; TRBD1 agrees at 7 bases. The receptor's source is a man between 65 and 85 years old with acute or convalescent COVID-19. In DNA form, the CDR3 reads TGCGCCAGCAGTGAAAGGGACAGATTCTCCTACGAGCAGTACTTC. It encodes CASSERDRFSYEQYF.